The present T cell receptor beta chain was sequenced within a study of Graves' ophthalmopathy and Graves' hyperthyroidism. The overall study: No treatment had been given when peripheral blood was collected at initial diagnosis. Study results and caveats: The model achieved about 64% sensitivity and 72% to 85% specificity for ophthalmopathy progression.

Presentation of ophthalmopathy in the donors involved moderate-to-severe activity, CAS ≥3, NOSPECS ≥4 and a duration under 3 months. Patients with other autoimmune diseases, uncontrolled infections, pregnancy or lactation were excluded. The authors amplified TCR beta CDR3 regions from RNA transcripts. HTBI primers primed a first-round RT-PCR, and a second-round multiplex PCR followed. TCRdb reanalysed the multiplex PCR reads using MiXCR and keeps one entry per CDR3 protein. This sample yields around 400,000 distinct CDR3 sequences, of which about a sixth are seen a single time; approximately 1.4% belongs to the top ten. Ten or more counts support this clonotype. Its specificity is not known. Deletions cut 5 bases from V and 3 bases from J, with 7 bases between. The germline V gene encodes CDR1 SEHNR and CDR2 FQNEAQ (reference sequence). The CDR3 totals 12 residues.

The sample taken for sequencing was peripheral blood. This receptor was obtained from a woman younger than 35 with Graves' ophthalmopathy. The chain joins TRBV7-9 to TRBJ1-1; D is possibly TRBD1 (5 bases). CDR3 in DNA: TGTGCCAGCAGCCCACAGGACACTGAAGCTTTCTTT. It yields the protein CASSPQDTEAFF. Together with reference TRBV7-9 and TRBJ1-1, the CDR3 gives the full variable domain: DTGVSQNPRHKITKRGQNVTFRCDPISEHNRLYWYRQTLGQGPEFLTYFQNEAQLEKSRLLSDRFSAERPKGSFSTLEIQRTEQGDSAMYLCASSPQDTEAFFGQGTRLTVV.